This TCR beta chain comes out of a study of T cells after somatic rescue of genetic block. Data came from immunoSEQ multiplex PCR; TCRdb stores just in-frame clones and leaves some out. The sample shows roughly 65,000 clones, 80% to 95% of them seen only once. V lost 3 bases to trimming and J lost 3 bases; unmatched junction nucleotides: 5. The CDR3 runs 14 residues. Germline V gives CDR1 SGHAT, CDR2 FQNNGV. Material: peripheral blood mononuclear cells (PBMCs). The chain joins TRBV11-2 to TRBJ2-7; 7 bases fit TRBD1. The source is a man aged 40-55 years. In DNA form, the CDR3 reads TGTGCCAGCAGCTTGGCAGGGGGTGACTACGAGCAGTACTTC. It specifies CASSLAGGDYEQYF.